A selection of T cell receptor beta chains follows, all from one sample in a study of T cell changes during pregnancy in multiple sclerosis. Sequencing was performed with immunoSEQ multiplex PCR; in TCRdb, only in-frame clones are kept and a portion is missing. The profile shows more than 70,000 clones, over 80% of them singletons. Material: peripheral blood, obtained before pregnancy. These receptors all come from a female donor with multiple sclerosis, enrolled in a pregnancy study. Each CDR3 is given with its conserved first and last residue. Fields, in order: clone size, V gene, D gene, J gene, CDR3 DNA, CDR3 protein. D genes are given only for firm matches. Clone size is not always given. Where it is, it says once, few, many or a class for expanded clones.

>.|TRBV4-2|TRBD2|TRBJ2-4
TGTGCCAGCAGCCCGAAGGGACTAGCGGAGCTAGCCAAAAACATTCAGTACTTC
CASSPKGLAELAKNIQYF
>.|TRBV4-2|.|TRBJ2-3
TGTGCCAGCAGCCAAGATACTACTAGTCGAGATACGCAGTATTTT
CASSQDTTSRDTQYF
>.|TRBV9|TRBD2|TRBJ2-7
TGTGCCAGCAGCGTAGGGGCGGGGGTCACCTACGAGCAGTACTTC
CASSVGAGVTYEQYF
>once|TRBV4-2|.|TRBJ2-1
TGTGCCAGCAGCCAAGATCCCAGCGGAGGGTACAATGAGCAGTTCTTC
CASSQDPSGGYNEQFF
>.|TRBV6-4|.|TRBJ2-2
TGTGCCAGCAGTGACTCCGAAGGAGGCACCGGGGAGCTGTTTTTT
CASSDSEGGTGELFF
>.|TRBV7-9|TRBD1|TRBJ1-2
TGTGCCAGCAGCCTCGACGGGACAGGTTCCGGCTATGGCTACACCTTC
CASSLDGTGSGYGYTF
>.|TRBV6-1|TRBD1|TRBJ1-5
TGTGCCAGCTCGGGACAGCCTAGCAATCAGCCCCAGCATTTT
CASSGQPSNQPQHF
>.|TRBV7-9|TRBD2|TRBJ2-6
TGTGCCAGCAGCTTAGTGGGAGGGGGGGCCAACGTCCTGACTTTC
CASSLVGGGANVLTF
>few|TRBV4-3|TRBD1|TRBJ2-7
TGCGCCAGCAGCCAAGATCGACAGGGGAACTCCTACGAGCAGTACTTC
CASSQDRQGNSYEQYF
>.|TRBV2|.|TRBJ1-5
TGTGCCAGCTCCAGGGTGACTCAGCCCCAGCATTTT
CASSRVTQPQHF
>.|TRBV11-2|TRBD1|TRBJ1-3
TGTGCCAGCAGCTTAACAGGGGGCGCGCCCGGAAACACCATATATTTT
CASSLTGGAPGNTIYF
>.|TRBV13|TRBD2|TRBJ2-3
TGTGCCAGCAGCTTAGGGCCTAGCGGGACGAGGGGTACGCAGTATTTT
CASSLGPSGTRGTQYF
>few|TRBV29-1|.|TRBJ1-1
TGCAACCCACTTGAAGCTTTCTTT
CNPLEAFF
>.|TRBV10-3|.|TRBJ2-7
TGTGCCATCAGTGGGCCCAGGGGTTATTACGAGCAGTACTTC
CAISGPRGYYEQYF
>once|TRBV2|.|TRBJ2-1
TGTGCCAGCAGGTCGAATAGCGGAGGATACAATGAGCAGTTCTTC
CASRSNSGGYNEQFF
>.|TRBV9|TRBD1|TRBJ2-7
TGTGCCAGCAGCGCTCGGGACCGGGACAGGGGACACGAGCAGTACTTC
CASSARDRDRGHEQYF
>.|TRBV11-3|.|TRBJ2-1
TGTGCCAGCAGCCTGACTAGAGACAATGAGCAGTTCTTC
CASSLTRDNEQFF
>.|TRBV4-1|TRBD1|TRBJ1-2
TGCGCCAGCGGGACAGGGGGCTATGGCTACACCTTC
CASGTGGYGYTF
>.|TRBV11-2|TRBD1|TRBJ2-5
TGTGCCAGCAGCTTAAGGGGGACAGATGGGACCCAGTACTTC
CASSLRGTDGTQYF
>.|TRBV29-1|TRBD1|TRBJ1-1
TGCAGCGTTGATTTCTTCAGTTTGGGGGACAGGGGGGTAAACACTGAAGCTTTCTTT
CSVDFFSLGDRGVNTEAFF
>.|TRBV2|TRBD2|TRBJ2-5
TGTGCCAGCACCGGACTGCGGACTAGCGGGAGTTCAGAGACCCAGTACTTC
CASTGLRTSGSSETQYF
>.|TRBV29-1|TRBD1|TRBJ1-1
TGCAGCGCCCGCCGGGCAGGGGGCAGAGGTACTGAAGCTTTCTTT
CSARRAGGRGTEAFF
>.|TRBV28|.|TRBJ1-5
TGTGCCAGCAGTCCCACCCCGACAGTAGATTATAGCAATCAGCCCCAGCATTTT
CASSPTPTVDYSNQPQHF
>.|TRBV15|.|TRBJ2-3
TGTGCCACCAGCAGAGATAAAGGGACTAGCACAGATACGCAGTATTTT
CATSRDKGTSTDTQYF
>.|TRBV7-7|TRBD2|TRBJ2-1
TGTGCTAGCAGCTCATCTAGCGGGAGCGGCAATGAGCAGTTCTTC
CASSSSSGSGNEQFF
>.|TRBV10-3|.|TRBJ1-2
TGTGCCATCAGTGAGTCGACAGCTTATGGCTACACCTTC
CAISESTAYGYTF
>.|TRBV7-9|TRBD1|TRBJ2-7
TGTGCCAGCAGCTCAGGACAGGGAAGGGGCTCCTACGAGCAGTACTTC
CASSSGQGRGSYEQYF
>.|TRBV2|.|TRBJ1-5
TGTGCCAGCACGGAAAACAGGAATCAGCCCCAGCATTTT
CASTENRNQPQHF
>.|TRBV25-1|TRBD1|TRBJ1-2
TGTGCCAGCACTACTGGGACAGCATATGGCTACACCTTC
CASTTGTAYGYTF
>.|TRBV18|TRBD2|TRBJ2-5
TGTGCCAGCTCACCATTAACACGGGAGGGGACCCAGTACTTC
CASSPLTREGTQYF
>.|TRBV11-3|TRBD2|TRBJ2-7
TGTGCCAGCAGCCCCCCGACTAGCGGGAGGGCGGATCCCTACGAGCAGTACTTC
CASSPPTSGRADPYEQYF
>.|TRBV6-5|TRBD1|TRBJ2-7
TGTGCCAGCAGTCGACAGGGGGTAGGATACGAGCAGTACTTC
CASSRQGVGYEQYF
>.|TRBV6-6|TRBD1|TRBJ2-7
TGTGCCAGCAGTTCCCGGACAGGGGTCGAGCAGTACTTC
CASSSRTGVEQYF
>.|TRBV7-9|TRBD1|TRBJ2-3
TGTGCCAGCAGCCCCCAGGGGGACGCGCAGTATTTT
CASSPQGDAQYF